Listed below are T cell receptor beta chains from one sample, sequenced in a study of blood T cell repertoires in COVID-19. Assay used: immunoSEQ multiplex PCR; TCRdb lists only in-frame clones, some missing. The sample has around 300,000 clones, roughly 85% seen once. Sequencing was carried out using PBMCs or T cells enriched from blood (not recorded which). The receptors derive from a woman in her forties who had recovered from COVID-19. Both conserved end residues are part of each CDR3. Fields, in order: CDR3 DNA, CDR3 protein, V gene, D gene, clone size, J gene. A D gene is named only where the DNA matches it firmly. The size entry is marked missing in some rows and otherwise reads once, few, many or a size class.

TGTGCCAGCAGTTACGCGAAGGGACTGGCCAATGAGCAGTTCTTC,CASSYAKGLANEQFF,TRBV6-5,NA,NA,TRBJ2-1
TGTGCCAGCAGCCCCACCGACACCGGGAGAGGGTCACCCCTCCACTTT,CASSPTDTGRGSPLHF,TRBV16,NA,NA,TRBJ1-6
TGCGCCAGCAGTGAGACTAGCGGGGCCAGCACAGATACGCAGTATTTT,CASSETSGASTDTQYF,TRBV10-1,TRBD2,NA,TRBJ2-3
TGTGCCAGTAGTATTTCGACTAGCGGGATGGGGGCCTACGAGCAGTACTTC,CASSISTSGMGAYEQYF,TRBV19,TRBD2,NA,TRBJ2-7
TGCGCCAGCAGCCGGCCCCCGGCTACAGTCAGCACCGGGGAGCTGTTTTTT,CASSRPPATVSTGELFF,TRBV4-1,NA,NA,TRBJ2-2
TGTGCCAGCAGCTCCCCGACAGGGATCCCATCCTACGAGCAGTACTTC,CASSSPTGIPSYEQYF,TRBV7-2,TRBD1,NA,TRBJ2-7
TGTGCCAGCTCACCACAGGAGTGGACAGCGATGAACACTGAAGCTTTCTTT,CASSPQEWTAMNTEAFF,TRBV18,NA,NA,TRBJ1-1
TGTGCCAGCAGTTACAGCGTTAATAGCAATCAGCCCCAGCATTTT,CASSYSVNSNQPQHF,TRBV6-5,NA,NA,TRBJ1-5
TGTGCCAGCGGGGTTACGGGAGGGCCTAAAAATGAGCAGTTCTTC,CASGVTGGPKNEQFF,TRBV2,TRBD2,NA,TRBJ2-1
TGTGCCAGCAGCCAACTAGCGGGCGTCCAAGAGACCCAGTACTTC,CASSQLAGVQETQYF,TRBV3-1/TRBV3-2,TRBD2,NA,TRBJ2-5
TGTGCCAGCAGTTTCAGGGGGCGTTACGAGCAGTACTTC,CASSFRGRYEQYF,TRBV6-2/TRBV6-3,TRBD1,NA,TRBJ2-7
TGTGCCAGCAGCTTGGACAGGGCAAAGCCCCAGCATTTT,CASSLDRAKPQHF,TRBV13,TRBD1,NA,TRBJ1-5
TGTGCCAGCAGTTCCCTTACCGGGACAGGGGACTACGAGCAGTACTTC,CASSSLTGTGDYEQYF,TRBV28,TRBD1,NA,TRBJ2-7
TGTGCCAGCAGTGAAGCTAGAGGCGGCGAGCAGTACTTC,CASSEARGGEQYF,TRBV2,NA,NA,TRBJ2-7
TGTGCCAGCACCGGACCAGTACAGGGGGCGCGGGATCAGCCCCAGCATTTT,CASTGPVQGARDQPQHF,TRBV2,TRBD1,NA,TRBJ1-5
TGTGCCAGCAGTTTCACCGGGAGACAAGTTACGCAGTATTTT,CASSFTGRQVTQYF,TRBV27,NA,NA,TRBJ2-3
TGTGCCAGCAAAACGACAAACGCGGAAAAACTGTTTTTT,CASKTTNAEKLFF,TRBV28,NA,NA,TRBJ1-4
TGCGCCAGCGGACTGACGGCGAACACTGAAGCTTTCTTT,CASGLTANTEAFF,TRBV4-1,NA,NA,TRBJ1-1
TGTGCCAGCAGTTTCCCCCGGGGGAGGGCCGGTGGGGCCAACGTCCTGACTTTC,CASSFPRGRAGGANVLTF,TRBV28,TRBD2,NA,TRBJ2-6
TGTGCCAGTAGTATCCCCTCGGACAGGGGTGTCACCGGGGAGCTGTTTTTT,CASSIPSDRGVTGELFF,TRBV19,TRBD1,NA,TRBJ2-2
TGTGCCAGCAGTGACGGGACTAGCACCGGGGAGCTGTTTTTT,CASSDGTSTGELFF,TRBV6-4,TRBD2,NA,TRBJ2-2
TGTGCCAGTAGCTCCAGCGGGAGGGCCAGCACCGGGGAGCTGTTTTTT,CASSSSGRASTGELFF,TRBV19,TRBD2,NA,TRBJ2-2
TGTGCCAGCAGGAGGGACTGGGTGCAGCCCCAGCATTTT,CASRRDWVQPQHF,TRBV6-5,NA,few,TRBJ1-5
NA,CASSPRVGRGIYNEQFF,TRBV21-1,NA,NA,TRBJ2-1
TGTGCCACCAGCAGAGGGGGACAGAGCACAGATACGCAGTATTTT,CATSRGGQSTDTQYF,TRBV15,TRBD1,NA,TRBJ2-3
TGCGCCAGCAGCCAACTAGCGGGAGGTACCTACGAGCAGTACTTC,CASSQLAGGTYEQYF,TRBV4-1,TRBD2,NA,TRBJ2-7
TGTGCCAGCAGCCCCCGTCGGACTAGCGATGGTGAGCAGTTCTTC,CASSPRRTSDGEQFF,TRBV5-4,TRBD2,NA,TRBJ2-1
TGTGCCAGTAGTCCGACAACAGATACGCAGTATTTT,CASSPTTDTQYF,TRBV19,NA,NA,TRBJ2-3
TGTGCCAGCAGCCTCATTGCGGTATACAATGAGCAGTTCTTC,CASSLIAVYNEQFF,TRBV14,NA,NA,TRBJ2-1
TGTGCCAGCAGCCCCGGGGGAGAGGTAAAGGAAAAACTGTTTTTT,CASSPGGEVKEKLFF,TRBV9,NA,NA,TRBJ1-4
TGTGCCAGCAGCTTAGCGGGGACAGGCTCCTACGAGCAGTACTTC,CASSLAGTGSYEQYF,TRBV7-2,TRBD1,NA,TRBJ2-7
TGTGCCAGCAGTTTGGGGACAGGGGTTAATGAAAAACTGTTTTTT,CASSLGTGVNEKLFF,TRBV28,TRBD1,NA,TRBJ1-4
TGCGCCAACAAATTTCTCAGGGGCGCCAGGAACACTGAAGCTTTCTTT,CANKFLRGARNTEAFF,TRBV10-1,NA,NA,TRBJ1-1
TGTGCCAGAAGCCCCTCCCCACTTTGCACAGATACGCAGTATTTT,CARSPSPLCTDTQYF,TRBV5-3,NA,NA,TRBJ2-3
TGTGCCAGCAGTTACTCAGGACAGGGGAACACTGAAGCTTTCTTT,CASSYSGQGNTEAFF,TRBV6-5,TRBD1,NA,TRBJ1-1
TGTGCCAGCAGCTCAATAGCGGGAATCATTGTCCCCACAGATACGCAGTATTTT,CASSSIAGIIVPTDTQYF,TRBV11-2,TRBD2,once,TRBJ2-3
TGTGCCAGCAGCCAAGACGTTTTCAATGAGCAGTTCTTC,CASSQDVFNEQFF,TRBV14,NA,NA,TRBJ2-1
TGCGCCAGCAGCGACCTTACTTCGGGCACCGGGGAGCTGTTTTTT,CASSDLTSGTGELFF,TRBV5-1,NA,NA,TRBJ2-2
TGTGCCAGCAGCCATAGCGGGAGGGCGAACAATGAGCAGTTCTTC,CASSHSGRANNEQFF,TRBV14,TRBD2,NA,TRBJ2-1
TGTGCCAGCAGTCCAGGGAGGTCCTACAATGAGCAGTTCTTC,CASSPGRSYNEQFF,TRBV11-3,NA,NA,TRBJ2-1
TGTGCCAGCAGTGTCTTGTCCGGGACAGGGGGCCGGGAGACCCAGTACTTC,CASSVLSGTGGRETQYF,TRBV6-1,TRBD1,NA,TRBJ2-5
TGTGCCAGCAGCCCTACGAGTAAGGTGAGGAATGAGCAGTTCTTC,CASSPTSKVRNEQFF,TRBV28,NA,NA,TRBJ2-1
TGTGCCAGCAGCCCGGGACAGGGGTTGGGTGAGCAGTTCTTC,CASSPGQGLGEQFF,TRBV25-1,TRBD1,NA,TRBJ2-1
TGTGCCAGTAGTATGTGGGGCAGGTCGGCCTCCGAGCAGTACTTC,CASSMWGRSASEQYF,TRBV19,NA,NA,TRBJ2-7